The clone carrying this TCR beta chain was detected a few times. Its target is unknown. Patients got ipilimumab 1 mg/kg beginning 14 to 28 days post-transplant. Patients received nivolumab 3 mg/kg at weeks 1, 4, 7, 10, then fortnightly to week 26. This sample was taken from a study of ipilimumab plus nivolumab after autologous stem cell transplantation. On the study more broadly: DLBCL patients had primary refractory or relapsed disease.

Germline CDR1 reads MNHNS; CDR2 reads SASEGT. The CDR3 contains 13 residues. V was clipped by 10 bases and J by 7 bases; unmatched bases: 10. Generated by immunoSEQ multiplex PCR, the TCRdb table keeps only in-frame clones and is missing some. The data show over 15,000 clones, with 79% seen just once and roughly a third held by the top ten. Overall study findings and caveats: TCR repertoire, Treg phenotype and gut microbiota reportedly support more study of this approach.

V usage is TRBV6-1 and J usage is TRBJ1-2, with TRBD1 matching over 9 bases. Sequenced material: PBMCs, taken in a trial of ipilimumab plus nivolumab as post-transplant consolidation. The TCR sequence derives from a male donor with diffuse large B-cell lymphoma. In nucleotides, the CDR3 is TGTGCCACCGCCGGGACAGGGTGGGTTGGCTACACCTTC. This codes for CATAGTGWVGYTF.